This T cell receptor beta chain came from a study of human T cells and chemical hapten exposure. About the research overall: Per-sample TCR yield variation was attributed mainly to small pooled library volume differences. Study-level points and caveats: Having alopecia, the donors may differ immunologically from healthy people. Controls formed significantly fewer large CDR3 similarity clusters than expanded TCRs did.

Details on this clonotype: Its antigen is still unknown.

As for time point: patch test 2, 6 weeks after DPC sensitization. Treatment: therapeutic diphenylcyclopropenone sensitization with weekly scalp DPC. MiXCR was run by TCRdb on the RACE reads, yielding one entry per CDR3 protein. The sample holds 95,000 or so distinct CDR3 sequences, approximately 10% seen once. Germline loops: CDR1 MNHEY, CDR2 SVGAGI. There are 15 residues in the CDR3. V was cut by 2 bases and J by 3 bases, with 14 bases left in between. The V gene is TRBV6-5, the J gene TRBJ2-7, with no clear D. This TCR was sampled from a middle-aged woman with alopecia areata. Some clones in this sample may be carry-over from other donors' samples. This sample comprised whole blood, obtained in connection with sensitization to the hapten diphenylcyclopropenone (DPC). CDR3 sequence (DNA): TGTGCCAGCAGTTACATGGCGGAATTGTACTACGAGCAGTACTTC. It yields the protein CASSYMAELYYEQYF.